Listed below are T cell receptor beta chains from one sample, sequenced in a study of T cell responses to AZD1222 COVID-19 vaccine. Using immunoSEQ multiplex PCR, the repertoire was profiled, and TCRdb retains in-frame clones only, with some absent. The data show some 170,000 clones, with roughly nine tenths seen just once and around 1% held by the top ten. The source was peripheral blood, collected 28 days after the second AZD1222 dose. The receptors stem from an adult who received the AZD1222 COVID-19 vaccine. The conserved cysteine and the conserved F or W are not part of the CDR3 here. The D gene is left open where the match is weak. Clone size is not always given. Where it is, it says once, few, many or a class for expanded clones.

clone_size: -
cdr3_length: 11
v_call: TRBV11-2
d_call: -
cdr3_aa: ASSLGAAEKLF

clone_size: -
cdr3_length: 13
v_call: TRBV3-1/TRBV3-2
d_call: TRBD1
cdr3_aa: ASSGPGQGGNEQF

clone_size: -
cdr3_length: 12
v_call: TRBV7-6
d_call: -
cdr3_aa: ASSRDQSRVTQY

clone_size: -
cdr3_length: 13
v_call: TRBV7-6
d_call: -
cdr3_aa: ASSPSRASGNTIY

clone_size: -
cdr3_length: 12
v_call: TRBV15
d_call: -
cdr3_aa: ATRHGDRLFEAF

clone_size: -
cdr3_length: 15
v_call: TRBV2
d_call: TRBD1
cdr3_aa: ASSARQGQILNTEAF

clone_size: once
cdr3_length: 12
v_call: TRBV19
d_call: -
cdr3_aa: ASSMQGSNTEAF

clone_size: -
cdr3_length: 12
v_call: TRBV11-2
d_call: -
cdr3_aa: ASSSQGSDQPQH

clone_size: -
cdr3_length: 14
v_call: TRBV6-5
d_call: TRBD1
cdr3_aa: ASSYPRQGTNTEAF

clone_size: -
cdr3_length: 13
v_call: TRBV15
d_call: TRBD1
cdr3_aa: ATSRGQGEAQPQH

clone_size: -
cdr3_length: 11
v_call: TRBV30
d_call: -
cdr3_aa: AWGSERAYEQY

clone_size: -
cdr3_length: 15
v_call: TRBV2
d_call: -
cdr3_aa: ASSPLFGGGPVGELF

clone_size: -
cdr3_length: 15
v_call: TRBV7-9
d_call: TRBD1
cdr3_aa: ASSTPQGAWPHTEAF